This T cell receptor beta chain emerged from a study of control samples from healthy donors and cancer patients. Some clones are missing from TCRdb's copy, which holds only in-frame ones; the method was immunoSEQ multiplex PCR. The sample lists roughly 130,000 clones; about 95% were seen once. This clone was detected only once. The CDR3 contains 13 residues. V lost 3 bases and J 5 bases, leaving 13 bases between the germline ends. In germline, CDR1 is GTSNPN, CDR2 SVGIG (reference sequence). The sequence came from a young man in good health. Specimen: blood. This sequence joins TRBV30 and TRBJ1-1; weak D call: TRBD1 (6 bases). The CDR3 loop is CAWRWGAETEAFF. In DNA form, the CDR3 reads TGTGCCTGGAGGTGGGGGGCGGAAACTGAAGCTTTCTTT.